A single sample is the source of the 8 T cell receptor beta chains below, sequenced in a study of blood T cell repertoires in COVID-19. TCRdb's copy holds only in-frame clones and misses some; the assay was immunoSEQ multiplex PCR. Altogether over 45,000 clones are present, over 80% being singletons, with the ten largest covering roughly 55%. Sequenced input: peripheral blood. These receptors all stem from a man aged 65-85 years with acute or convalescent COVID-19.

This chain joins TRBV18 and TRBJ2-3, with 11 bases that match TRBD2. From germline, CDR1 is KGHSH and CDR2 LQKENI. The CDR3 has 16 amino acids. V was clipped by 6 bases and J by 1 base; unmatched bases: 6. CDR3 coding DNA: TGTGCCAGCTCGCCCATAGCGGGGGGGGGCACAGATACGCAGTATTTT. It encodes CASSPIAGGGTDTQYF.

The rearrangement links TRBV10-3 to TRBJ1-6; no reliable D call. CDR1 and CDR2 from the germline V gene are ENHRY and SYGVKD. The V gene lost 2 bases and the J gene lost 9 bases, with 11 bases spanning the gap. The CDR3 sequence is 14 residues long. CDR3 sequence: CAISEAAGRSPLHF. The CDR3 DNA reads TGTGCCATCAGTGAGGCCGCTGGCCGTTCACCCCTCCACTTT.

CDR3 loop: CASRLPNNEQFF. Written as DNA, the CDR3 is TGTGCCAGCAGACTACCGAACAATGAGCAGTTCTTC. The chain is built from TRBV7-8 and TRBJ2-1; D gene uncertain. V was shortened by 6 bases and J by 5 bases, with 8 bases between the two germline ends. The germline CDR1 and CDR2 sequences are SGHVS and FQNEAQ. This CDR3 region has 12 residues.

The chain recombines TRBV7-2 with TRBJ2-3; the D gene is possibly TRBD2 (6 bases). This CDR3 is built from 13 residues. Trimming pared 3 bases from V and 6 bases from J, leaving 10 bases between. Germline assignment: CDR1 SGHTA and CDR2 FQGNSA. The CDR3 reads CASSLYRGDTQYF. In nucleotides, the CDR3 is TGTGCCAGCAGCTTGTATCGGGGGGATACGCAGTATTTT.

The V gene is TRBV11-2, the J gene TRBJ2-1, with TRBD2 matching over 8 bases. With 5 bases clipped from V and 9 bases from J, the junction kept 15 bases outside the gene matches. Germline V lookup: CDR1 SGHAT, CDR2 FQNNGV. This CDR3 region has 16 residues. CDR3 DNA sequence: TGTGCCAGCAGCCCTAAGAGAGACGGGAGGGCCGTTGAGCAGTTCTTC. Protein sequence: CASSPKRDGRAVEQFF.

This clone was picked up a small number of times. The genes are TRBV2 and TRBJ2-3; 11 bases line up with TRBD2. Germline V lookup: CDR1 SNHLY, CDR2 FYNNEI. Germline trimming cut 6 bases from V and 8 bases from J; bases unmatched to any gene: 7. CDR3 length equals 14 residues. The CDR3 DNA reads as TGTGCCAGCAGGACTAGCGGGGTGGCAGGTACGCAGTATTTT. Protein: CASRTSGVAGTQYF.

This clone showed up just once. The CDR3 region is CASSLGTGSTPLHF. The CDR3 region has the DNA TGCGCCAGCAGCTTGGGAACAGGGAGTACACCCCTCCACTTT. The V gene is TRBV5-1, the J gene TRBJ1-6; a weak D match, TRBD1 (6 bases). Germline CDR1 SGHRS, CDR2 YFSETQ. V lost 0 bases to trimming and J lost 11 bases, with 12 bases between them. This CDR3 has 14 amino acids.

Turning to this clone: The junction does not match germline at one end; this may be a read error. The chain links TRBV4-1 to TRBJ1-1, with TRBD1 as a possible D gene (5 bases). This CDR3 comprises 10 residues. Germline CDR1 is MGHRA and CDR2 is YSYEKL. CDR3 in DNA: TGCGCTAGCAGGGAGCCTGAAGCTTTCTTT. Its translation: CASREPEAFF.